The 30 T cell receptor beta chains given below trace back to one sample, sequenced in a study of long-term antiretroviral therapy in people with HIV. Survey level was the resolution at which the v3.0 immunoSEQ assay ran. Profiled with immunoSEQ multiplex PCR; TCRdb holds only in-frame clones, not every one. Found here are 20,000 to 25,000 clones, approximately 93% of them singletons; the top ten hold under 10%. Sample: unsorted PBMCs, taken 7.6 years after starting antiretroviral therapy. The receptor set was obtained from a woman between 35 and 50 years old with HIV.

The chain links TRBV11-2 to TRBJ2-3, with 8 nucleotides matching TRBD2. The J segment lost 1 base and the V segment lost 3 bases, leaving 3 bases of the junction unmatched. This CDR3 has 15 amino acids. Germline loops: CDR1 SGHAT, CDR2 FQNNGV. CDR3 sequence reads: CASSFDSGGTDTQYF. DNA of the CDR3: TGTGCCAGCAGCTTCGATAGCGGGGGCACAGATACGCAGTATTTT.

This clone was seen a handful of times. The chain employs TRBV6-7 and TRBJ1-2; no definite D call. TRBV6-7 is placed among ORFs of uncertain function. The V and J ends lost 8 bases and 7 bases respectively, with 14 bases between them. The CDR3 sequence is 12 residues long. The CDR3 DNA sequence: TGTGCCAGCGCCACGGGTTGGTCTGGCTACACCTTC. It encodes CASATGWSGYTF.

Only a few counts were recorded for this clone. This chain links TRBV9 with TRBJ2-3; 7 nucleotides agree with TRBD2. The germline CDR1 and CDR2 sequences are SGDLS and YYNGEE. After removal of 0 bases from V and 4 bases from J, the junction contained 5 bases not matched to a gene. CDR3 length: 15 amino acids. The CDR3 loop reads CASSVGRGSADTQYF. The CDR3 region has the DNA TGTGCCAGCAGCGTAGGGCGGGGGTCCGCAGATACGCAGTATTTT. Complete variable domain (other parts from reference TRBV9 and TRBJ2-3): DSGVTQTPKHLITATGQRVTLRCSPRSGDLSVYWYQQSLDQGLQFLIQYYNGEERAKGNILERFSAQQFPDLHSELNLSSLELGDSALYFCASSVGRGSADTQYFGPGTRLTVL.

V is TRBV5-4 and J is TRBJ1-1, with D perhaps TRBD1 (6 bases). The CDR3 has 15 residues. V was pared by 3 bases and J by 5 bases, with 17 bases between. In germline, CDR1 is SGHNT, CDR2 YYREEE (reference sequence). The CDR3 nucleotides read TGTGCCAGCAGCTCAAAAGGGCAGGGGCGGACTGAAGCTTTCTTT. Its protein product is CASSSKGQGRTEAFF.

The chain recombines TRBV30 with TRBJ1-2, with D possibly matching TRBD1 (6 bases). Per the germline V gene, CDR1 is GTSNPN and CDR2 is SVGIG (reference sequence). The CDR3 runs to 13 residues. Trimming left V 2 bases short and J 4 bases short, with 11 bases between. CDR3 DNA sequence: TGTGCCTGGAGTCCGGGACACCTCTATGGCTACACCTTC. This codes for CAWSPGHLYGYTF.

The rearrangement links TRBV5-1 to TRBJ2-5; 8 bases match TRBD1. CDR1 and CDR2 (germline): SGHRS, YFSETQ. Trimming took 4 bases from V and 7 from J; bases not matched to a gene: 9. The CDR3 runs 14 residues. The CDR3: CASSQGQGKGTQYF. The CDR3 DNA reads as TGCGCCAGCAGCCAAGGACAGGGAAAGGGGACCCAGTACTTC.

V and J are TRBV7-2 and TRBJ1-6, with unresolved D. The V end lost 4 bases, the J end lost 9 bases, and 10 bases lay between the germline ends. Per the germline V gene, CDR1 is SGHTA and CDR2 is FQGNSA. The CDR3 has 13 residues. The CDR3 reads CASSWGRGSPLHF. The DNA for the CDR3 is TGTGCCAGCAGCTGGGGTCGGGGTTCACCCCTCCACTTT. The full variable domain, with the rest looked up from reference TRBV7-2 and TRBJ1-6, is GAGVSQSPSNKVTEKGKDVELRCDPISGHTALYWYRQSLGQGLEFLIYFQGNSAPDKSGLPSDRFSAERTGGSVSTLTIQRTQQEDSAVYLCASSWGRGSPLHFGNGTRLTVT.

V usage is TRBV23-1 and J usage is TRBJ1-5; no firm D call. TRBV23-1 is reported as an ORF; its role is uncertain. CDR3 length equals 18 residues. V was cut by 2 bases and J by 0 bases, with 17 bases left in between. CDR3 bases: TGCGCCAGCAGTCAACGATATGGATTACCTTATAGCAATCAGCCCCAGCATTTT. Protein sequence: CASSQRYGLPYSNQPQHF.

The J gene is TRBJ2-3, the V gene TRBV5-6; D is possibly TRBD2 (5 bases). The ends were cut back, 7 bases at V and 2 bases at J, with 14 bases in the middle. In germline, CDR1 is SGHDT, CDR2 YYEEEE. The CDR3 is 14 residues long. The CDR3 DNA follows: TGTGCCAGCGCCTTAGGTGGACTCACAGATACGCAGTATTTT. It is translated as CASALGGLTDTQYF. The full variable domain, rest sourced from reference TRBV5-6 and TRBJ2-3, is DAGVTQSPTHLIKTRGQQVTLRCSPKSGHDTVSWYQQALGQGPQFIFQYYEEEERQRGNFPDRFSGHQFPNYSSELNVNALLLGDSALYLCASALGGLTDTQYFGPGTRLTVL.

The chain joins TRBV6-5 to TRBJ1-2; D may be TRBD1 (6 bases). This CDR3 region has 14 residues. V gave up 0 bases and J gave up 7 bases, with 12 bases separating them. Germline V gene data show CDR1 as MNHEY and CDR2 as SVGAGI. Here the CDR3 reads CASSYSGGASGYTF. In DNA, the CDR3 is TGTGCCAGCAGTTACTCGGGGGGGGCAAGTGGCTACACCTTC.

The rearrangement uses TRBV30 and TRBJ2-2, with 7 bases fitting TRBD1. Trimming at V came to 2 bases and at J to 1 base, leaving 7 bases not matched to a gene. This CDR3 has 16 residues. Germline loops: CDR1 GTSNPN, CDR2 SVGIG (reference sequence). In DNA, the CDR3 is TGTGCCTGGAGTCACCCCGGGACAGAGAACACCGGGGAGCTGTTTTTT. Protein sequence: CAWSHPGTENTGELFF.

V usage is TRBV6-5 and J usage is TRBJ1-1; TRBD1 matches at 9 bases. V shed 6 bases, J shed 6 bases, and the junction held 5 bases outside the gene matches. Germline loops: CDR1 MNHEY, CDR2 SVGAGI. The CDR3 has 13 amino acids. CDR3 nucleotide sequence: TGTGCCAGCAGGGGACAGGGTGGATCTGAAGCTTTCTTT. Translation: CASRGQGGSEAFF.

This chain links TRBV5-8 with TRBJ2-3; TRBD1 matches at 11 bases. Germline values: CDR1 SGHTS, CDR2 YDEGEE. This CDR3 spans 15 amino acids. V gave up 2 bases and J gave up 3 bases; unmatched junction bases: 2. The CDR3 region has the DNA TGTGCCAGCAGCTTCGGACAGGGGGCGACAGATACGCAGTATTTT. Translating it yields CASSFGQGATDTQYF.

This chain uses TRBV14 with TRBJ1-2; D gene uncertain. The ends were cut back, 2 bases at V and 6 bases at J, with 7 bases in the middle. Germline V gene lookup returns CDR1 SGHDN and CDR2 FVKESK. CDR3 length equals 12 residues. The CDR3 DNA reads as TGTGCCAGCAGCCAACAGCAGAATGGCTACACCTTC. This translates into CASSQQQNGYTF. Full variable domain (missing parts from reference TRBV14 and TRBJ1-2): EAGVTQFPSHSVIEKGQTVTLRCDPISGHDNLYWYRRVMGKEIKFLLHFVKESKQDESGMPNNRFLAERTGGTYSTLKVQPAELEDSGVYFCASSQQQNGYTFGSGTRLTVV.

The chain employs TRBV4-1 and TRBJ2-6; D may be TRBD1 (6 bases). Trimming left V 4 bases short and J 0 bases short, with 13 bases between. Looked up from germline, CDR1 is MGHRA and CDR2 is YSYEKL. The length of the CDR3 is 17 residues. In DNA form, the CDR3 reads TGCGCCAGCAGCCCAGGGATACAGGGCTCTGGGGCCAACGTCCTGACTTTC. It translates to CASSPGIQGSGANVLTF.

The chain combines TRBV5-1 with TRBJ1-1; D possibly corresponds to TRBD1 (6 bases). The V end lost 2 bases, the J end lost 0 bases, and 11 bases lay between the germline ends. The germline CDR1 and CDR2 sequences are SGHRS and YFSETQ. CDR3 length: 15 residues. The CDR3 sequence: CASSFQGPMNTEAFF. Written as DNA, the CDR3 is TGCGCCAGCAGCTTCCAGGGGCCTATGAACACTGAAGCTTTCTTT.

The rearrangement joins TRBV5-1 to TRBJ2-1, with 7 nucleotides matching TRBD1. J gave up 8 bases and V 0 bases, and 5 bases lay outside the gene matches. Germline V gene lookup returns CDR1 SGHRS and CDR2 YFSETQ. CDR3 size: 14 residues. CDR3 nucleotide sequence: TGCGCCAGCAGCTTGGGACAGGGCGAGGATGAGCAGTTCTTC. Amino acids: CASSLGQGEDEQFF.

The rearrangement joins TRBV5-1 to TRBJ2-7, with TRBD1 identical over 8 bases. V trimming: 2 bases; J trimming: 3 bases; junction bases outside the gene matches: 4. The CDR3 runs 14 residues. Germline V gene lookup returns CDR1 SGHRS and CDR2 YFSETQ. Written as DNA, the CDR3 is TGCGCCAGCAGCTTCTCACAGGGGGGCTACGAGCAGTACTTC. As protein: CASSFSQGGYEQYF. Looking up the rest from reference TRBV5-1 and TRBJ2-7 gives the full variable domain: KAGVTQTPRYLIKTRGQQVTLSCSPISGHRSVSWYQQTPGQGLQFLFEYFSETQRNKGNFPGRFSGRQFSNSRSEMNVSTLELGDSALYLCASSFSQGGYEQYFGPGTRLTVT.

V and J are TRBV18 and TRBJ2-7, with D possibly matching TRBD1 (6 bases). Trimming left V 4 bases short and J 2 bases short, with 9 bases between. Germline-derived CDR1 and CDR2 are KGHSH and LQKENI. The CDR3 spans 13 residues. DNA for the CDR3: TGTGCCAGCTCACAGACAGGCCCCTACGAGCAGTACTTC. It codes for CASSQTGPYEQYF.

The chain links TRBV6-5 to TRBJ1-2; a possible D gene is TRBD1 (5 bases). The germline V gene has CDR1 MNHEY and CDR2 SVGAGI. V gave up 6 bases and J gave up 4 bases, with 15 bases separating them. The length of the CDR3 is 14 residues. CDR3 nucleotide sequence: TGTGCCAGCAGCCGGAGGGGTGAATCCTATGGCTACACCTTC. It translates to CASSRRGESYGYTF.

The chain uses TRBV29-1 and TRBJ2-7; TRBD1 matches 9 bases. The CDR3 consists of 15 residues. Germline V gene sequence: CDR1 SQVTM, CDR2 ANQGSEA. V shed 5 bases and J 6 bases; nucleotides not matched to a gene: 14. The CDR3 sequence: CSVRGKGQGKAEQYF. In DNA form, the CDR3 reads TGCAGCGTTCGGGGGAAGGGACAGGGTAAGGCCGAGCAGTACTTC.

The V and J genes are TRBV6-5 and TRBJ2-7, with 9 bases lining up with TRBD1. From germline, CDR1 is MNHEY and CDR2 SVGAGI. V shed 5 bases, J shed 0 bases, and the junction held 5 bases outside the gene matches. CDR3 length: 15 residues. This CDR3 reads CASSTEGQGSYEQYF. The CDR3 nucleotides read TGTGCCAGCAGTACTGAGGGACAGGGCTCCTACGAGCAGTACTTC.

For the CDR3, the DNA is TGTGCCAGCAGCTCAGGGGAAGGAGCGGGGAACTACAATGAGCAGTTCTTC. Encoded protein: CASSSGEGAGNYNEQFF. The rearrangement links TRBV7-2 to TRBJ2-1, with D possibly TRBD2 on 7 matching bases. Germline V gene sequence: CDR1 SGHTA, CDR2 FQGNSA. The CDR3 runs 17 residues. The V and J ends lost 4 bases and 3 bases respectively, with 19 bases between them.

The V and J genes are TRBV5-1 and TRBJ2-4; 10 bases line up with TRBD1. V was clipped by 4 bases and J by 2 bases; unmatched bases: 12. CDR3 length equals 18 residues. Looked up from germline, CDR1 is SGHRS and CDR2 is YFSETQ. The CDR3 coding sequence is TGCGCCAGCAGCGAAGCCGGGACAGGGGTGATAACCAAAAACATTCAGTACTTC. The encoded protein is CASSEAGTGVITKNIQYF.

The CDR3 protein is CAWTGTFGASNYGYTF. The CDR3 nucleotides are TGTGCCTGGACCGGAACTTTCGGAGCCTCTAACTATGGCTACACCTTC. The V and J genes are TRBV30 and TRBJ1-2, with D unclear. The CDR3 totals 16 residues. V was shortened by 4 bases and J by 0 bases, with 18 bases between the two germline ends. Germline V gene data show CDR1 as GTSNPN and CDR2 as SVGIG (reference sequence).

The rearrangement joins TRBV5-1 to TRBJ1-1; 11 positions agree with TRBD1. Germline V CDR1 and CDR2: SGHRS, YFSETQ. V trimming: 3 bases; J trimming: 11 bases; junction bases outside the gene matches: 9. CDR3 size: 14 residues. This chain's CDR3 is CASSSGQGGVEAFF. CDR3 coding DNA: TGCGCCAGCAGCTCGGGACAGGGGGGGGTTGAGGCTTTCTTT.

The chain uses TRBV7-8 and TRBJ1-4; D ambiguous. The CDR3 extends over 15 amino acids. The V and J ends lost 5 bases and 6 bases respectively, with 16 bases between them. CDR1 is SGHVS and CDR2 is FQNEAQ in the germline V gene. CDR3 amino acids: CASSTTPGPDEKLFF. In nucleotides, the CDR3 is TGTGCCAGCAGCACAACACCCGGACCCGATGAAAAACTGTTTTTT.

CDR3: CASSPPGAKMNTEAFF. CDR3 sequence (DNA): TGTGCCAGCTCACCTCCGGGGGCGAAGATGAACACTGAAGCTTTCTTT. The chain is built from TRBV18 and TRBJ1-1; D might be TRBD1 (6 bases). The length of the CDR3 is 16 residues. Germline-derived CDR1 and CDR2 are KGHSH and LQKENI. V dropped 3 bases and J dropped 0 bases, with 14 bases sitting between them.

V is TRBV5-1 and J is TRBJ2-5, with D uncertain. From germline, CDR1 is SGHRS and CDR2 YFSETQ. Trimming left V 0 bases short and J 3 bases short, with 18 bases between. This CDR3 comprises 17 residues. CDR3 in DNA: TGCGCCAGCAGCTTGGCTCTCATAGACTCACATGAAGAGACCCAGTACTTC. Encoded protein: CASSLALIDSHEETQYF.

The chain has TRBV7-9 and TRBJ1-2; D is possibly TRBD1 (5 bases). The CDR3 extends over 12 amino acids. The germline V gene has CDR1 SEHNR and CDR2 FQNEAQ (reference sequence). Trimming stripped 1 base from V and 8 bases from J, with 8 bases between. CDR3 amino acids: CASSLGGLGYTF. The CDR3 coding sequence is TGTGCCAGCAGCTTAGGGGGCCTCGGCTACACCTTC.